The 4 T cell receptor beta chains below come from one sample, sequenced in a study of shared clonotypes between healthy human individuals. Data came from immunoSEQ multiplex PCR; TCRdb stores just in-frame clones and leaves some out. The profile covers 600,000 or so clones, with roughly 98% appearing a single time and 0.3% to 0.35% taken by the ten largest. The naive CD8 fraction comprised CD45RO-negative cells positively selected for CCR7 and excluded terminally differentiated effector memory CD45RA+ cells. The sample consisted of naive CD8+ T cells sorted from blood. All receptors come from a man younger than 40 in good health.

The CDR3 protein is CASSPGDSSYEQYF. CDR3 coding DNA: TGTGCCAGCAGCCCAGGGGACAGCTCCTACGAGCAGTACTTC. V is TRBV13 and J is TRBJ2-7; 7 bases are shared with TRBD1. The CDR3 has 14 residues. Germline CDR1 PRHDT, CDR2 FYEKMQ (reference sequence). Unmatched junction bases numbered 4, after V lost 5 bases and J lost 0 bases.

The chain combines TRBV21-1 with TRBJ2-5; TRBD1, as called in the table, went unchecked against the DNA. TRBV21-1 is designated a pseudogene. This CDR3 is 16 amino acids long. DNA for the CDR3: TGTGCCAGCAGCAAACCTAGACAGGACGGTCAGGAGACCCAGTACTTC. Translating gives CASSKPRQDGQETQYF.

This sequence joins TRBV5-6 and TRBJ1-1, with D possibly being TRBD1 (6 bases). Germline lookup yields CDR1 SGHDT and CDR2 YYEEEE. The CDR3 consists of 16 residues. Deletions cut 3 bases from V and 0 bases from J, with 15 bases between. In DNA form, the CDR3 reads TGTGCCAGCAGCTACCGACCGGGACACTTGAACACTGAAGCTTTCTTT. The encoded protein is CASSYRPGHLNTEAFF.

The gene calls are TRBV9 and TRBJ2-5; TRBD2 aligns across 7 bases. Germline V gives CDR1 SGDLS, CDR2 YYNGEE. The V segment lost 4 bases and the J segment 7 bases; nucleotides outside the gene matches: 10. The CDR3 is made up of 14 amino acids. CDR3 loop: CASSPSRGSGTQYF. DNA of the CDR3: TGTGCCAGCAGCCCCTCGCGGGGGAGTGGGACCCAGTACTTC.